This TCR beta chain originates from a study of preoperative IRX-2 immunotherapy in early breast cancer. The repertoire was sequenced with immunoSEQ multiplex PCR; TCRdb's copy has only in-frame clones and lacks some. The profile shows approximately 44,000 clones, around 96% of them singletons. The germline CDR1 and CDR2 sequences are SNHLY and FYNNEI. CDR3 length equals 13 residues. V was trimmed by 4 bases and J by 5 bases, leaving 11 bases between them. This clone was detected once. The treatment denotes: preoperative locoregional IRX-2 cytokine immunotherapy. Samples came from a phase Ib trial of preoperative locoregional IRX-2 cytokine immunotherapy.

The TCR comes from a human donor with breast cancer. The J gene is TRBJ2-5, the V gene TRBV2; no clear D gene. Sequencing used tumor tissue, obtained after IRX-2 immunotherapy. CDR3 residues: CASSVPPGETQYF. Here the CDR3 DNA reads TGTGCCAGCAGTGTGCCTCCCGGGGAGACCCAGTACTTC.